Below, 28 T cell receptor beta chains from the same sample are listed, as sequenced in a study of cytomegalovirus exposure and HLA in healthy donors. Primers: 60 Vbeta forward and 13 Jbeta reverse. Assay used: immunoSEQ multiplex PCR; TCRdb lists only in-frame clones, some missing. The sample carries approximately 46,000 clones, approximately 68% recorded once. The material sequenced was PBMCs. The receptors here all came from a man aged 25 to 45 in good health and CMV-seronegative.

The genes are TRBV29-1 and TRBJ2-7; D remains ambiguous. The germline gives CDR1 SQVTM, CDR2 ANQGSEA. This CDR3 has 12 residues. The V end lost 0 bases, the J end lost 7 bases, and 10 bases lay between the germline ends. In DNA form, the CDR3 reads TGCAGCGTTGAAGACCCGCTTCTAGAGCAGTACTTC. It yields the protein CSVEDPLLEQYF.

The chain has TRBV7-6 and TRBJ2-3, with TRBD2 matching 8 bases. The length of the CDR3 is 16 residues. Trimming took 0 bases from V and 1 from J; bases not matched to a gene: 3. CDR1 is SGHVS, CDR2 FNYEAQ, per germline. CDR3 loop: CASSLARGVGTDTQYF. The CDR3 DNA is TGTGCCAGCAGCTTAGCGCGGGGGGTGGGCACAGATACGCAGTATTTT.

The J gene is TRBJ2-1, the V gene TRBV19, with D tentatively TRBD1 (5 bases). This CDR3 has 14 amino acids. V was shortened by 6 bases and J by 4 bases, with 13 bases between the two germline ends. Germline values: CDR1 LNHDA, CDR2 SQIVND (reference sequence). CDR3 DNA: TGTGCCAGTAGCCGACAGCAAGGATACAATGAGCAGTTCTTC. It is translated as CASSRQQGYNEQFF. The variable domain in full, completed from reference TRBV19 and TRBJ2-1, reads DGGITQSPKYLFRKEGQNVTLSCEQNLNHDAMYWYRQDPGQGLRLIYYSQIVNDFQKGDIAEGYSVSREKKESFPLTVTSAQKNPTAFYLCASSRQQGYNEQFFGPGTRLTVL.

The chain has TRBV9 and TRBJ1-4; D is unclear. CDR3 length: 15 residues. CDR1 is SGDLS, CDR2 YYNGEE, per germline. V lost 3 bases and J 4 bases, leaving 13 bases between the germline ends. CDR3 sequence reads: CASSARTAGNEKLFF. The CDR3 DNA reads as TGTGCCAGCAGCGCCCGGACCGCGGGTAATGAAAAACTGTTTTTT. The whole variable domain, filled in from reference TRBV9 and TRBJ1-4, reads DSGVTQTPKHLITATGQRVTLRCSPRSGDLSVYWYQQSLDQGLQFLIQYYNGEERAKGNILERFSAQQFPDLHSELNLSSLELGDSALYFCASSARTAGNEKLFFGSGTQLSVL.

The chain links TRBV6-5 to TRBJ1-2; a weak D match, TRBD1 (5 bases). The CDR3 contains 12 residues. Trimming shortened V by 6 bases and J by 8 bases, and 13 bases separated the two germline ends. The V gene's germline CDR1 is MNHEY and CDR2 SVGAGI. CDR3 amino acids: CASSRPDNGYTF. CDR3 in DNA: TGTGCCAGCAGCCGTCCGGACAACGGCTACACCTTC.

The genes are TRBV19 and TRBJ2-7, with D hard to call. This CDR3 spans 13 amino acids. The V gene lost 5 bases and the J gene lost 3 bases, with 11 bases spanning the gap. Germline CDR1 is LNHDA and CDR2 is SQIVND (reference sequence). The CDR3 bases are TGTGCCAGTAGTCCTGGGCCTTACTACGAGCAGTACTTC. Translating it yields CASSPGPYYEQYF.

The V call is TRBV7-2, the J call TRBJ2-1; D is uncertain. This CDR3 comprises 14 residues. V lost 0 bases and J lost 7, with 10 bases in between. Germline assignment: CDR1 SGHTA and CDR2 FQGNSA. The CDR3 reads CASSLARLSNEQFF. The DNA for the CDR3 is TGTGCCAGCAGCTTAGCTCGTCTCTCTAATGAGCAGTTCTTC.

The chain links TRBV5-1 to TRBJ2-1; 8 bases fit TRBD2. The trim removed 0 bases at V and 6 bases at J, leaving 8 bases unmatched. The CDR3 consists of 16 residues. From germline, CDR1 is SGHRS and CDR2 YFSETQ. The CDR3 protein is CASSLVGGGPFNEQFF. The CDR3 bases are TGCGCCAGCAGCTTGGTCGGGGGGGGTCCTTTCAATGAGCAGTTCTTC.

As for this clone: One junction end does not reproduce the germline sequence, and a read error may be involved. Other nucleotide sequences from this sample produce the same CDR3. V usage is TRBV7-8 and J usage is TRBJ2-7; D possibly corresponds to TRBD2 (5 bases). The CDR3 is 13 amino acids. The germline CDR1 and CDR2 sequences are SGHVS and FQNEAQ. The CDR3 region has the DNA TGTGCCAGCAGGGACTCACTGACCTATGAGCAGTACTTC. Its translation is CASRDSLTYEQYF.

The chain recombines TRBV2 with TRBJ1-5, with no clear D. Germline V gives CDR1 SNHLY, CDR2 FYNNEI. The CDR3 totals 13 residues. V lost 7 bases and J lost 4, with 11 bases in between. This chain's CDR3 is CASMREANQPQHF. The CDR3 DNA reads TGTGCCAGCATGAGAGAGGCTAATCAGCCCCAGCATTTT.

The chain is built from TRBV30 and TRBJ2-2; D is unclear. V lost 0 bases and J 4 bases, leaving 6 bases between the germline ends. Germline lookup yields CDR1 GTSNPN and CDR2 SVGIG (reference sequence). This CDR3 is built from 13 residues. Here the CDR3 DNA reads TGTGCCTGGAGTGTACGCGGCACCGGGGAGCTGTTTTTT. Its protein product is CAWSVRGTGELFF.

The chain joins TRBV5-4 to TRBJ2-1, with TRBD2 as a possible D gene (5 bases). V lost 2 bases and J 7 bases, leaving 7 bases between the germline ends. Germline CDR1 and CDR2: SGHNT and YYREEE (reference sequence). The CDR3 has 12 amino acids. In DNA, the CDR3 is TGTGCCAGCAGCTTTAGCGCGAATGAGCAGTTCTTC. Its protein is CASSFSANEQFF.

With regard to this clone: Because it lacks the conserved phenylalanine or tryptophan at the end, this CDR3 is likely a read error. The chain has TRBV5-1 and TRBJ1-5, with a weak D call TRBD1 (6 bases). Germline loops: CDR1 SGHRS, CDR2 YFSETQ. CDR3 size: 15 residues. Between the trimmed V and J ends, which lost 4 bases and 5 bases, there was a span of 16 bases. CDR3: CASSSGQLTHQPQHV. The CDR3 DNA reads as TGCGCCAGCAGCAGTGGACAGTTAACCCATCAGCCCCAGCATGTT.

This clone was seen more than once but under ten times. The CDR3 does not close with the conserved phenylalanine or tryptophan, likely indicating a read error. V and J are TRBV7-9 and TRBJ1-5; D ambiguous. V lost 1 base, J lost 5 bases, and 12 bases lay in between. Germline V CDR1 and CDR2: SEHNR, FQNEAQ (reference sequence). The CDR3 has 15 amino acids. CDR3 DNA: TGTGCCAGCAGCTTAGACGGTCGGGGAGATCAGCCCCAGCATGTT. Protein product: CASSLDGRGDQPQHV.

The chain is built from TRBV5-1 and TRBJ1-2; 7 bases line up with TRBD1. CDR1 and CDR2 from the germline V gene are SGHRS and YFSETQ. With V trimmed by 2 bases and J by 7 bases, 8 bases remained unmatched. The CDR3 extends over 14 amino acids. CDR3 protein: CASSLDGTASGYTF. The CDR3 nucleotides read TGCGCCAGCAGCTTAGACGGGACAGCCAGTGGCTACACCTTC.

The chain carries TRBV20-1 and TRBJ1-2, with D uncertain. The CDR3 runs to 11 residues. Deletions cut 3 bases from V and 8 bases from J, with 10 bases between. CDR1 DFQATT and CDR2 SNEGSKA come from the germline V gene (reference sequence). CDR3 DNA sequence: TGCAGTGCTAGCGACGACATGGGCTACACCTTC. It yields the protein CSASDDMGYTF.

This chain joins TRBV29-1 and TRBJ2-1; no reliable D call. The CDR3 is made up of 14 amino acids. Germline lookup yields CDR1 SQVTM and CDR2 ANQGSEA. Trimming removed 6 bases from V and 0 bases from J, with 12 bases in between. The CDR3 spells CSVFRLSSYNEQFF. The CDR3 DNA reads as TGCAGCGTCTTCAGACTTAGCTCCTACAATGAGCAGTTCTTC.

This clone was detected only a few times. The chain combines TRBV30 with TRBJ2-1, with TRBD2 as a possible D gene (6 bases). Germline CDR1 and CDR2: GTSNPN and SVGIG (reference sequence). This CDR3 is 12 amino acids long. The V end lost 5 bases, the J end lost 5 bases, and 10 bases lay between the germline ends. In nucleotides, the CDR3 is TGTGCCTGGGGACTACCCAACAATGAGCAGTTCTTC. This gives the protein CAWGLPNNEQFF.

This chain uses TRBV19 with TRBJ2-2; possibly TRBD2 for D (6 bases). CDR1 is LNHDA, CDR2 SQIVND, per germline (reference sequence). This CDR3 region has 16 residues. The V and J ends lost 7 bases and 1 base respectively, with 16 bases between them. The CDR3 here is CASTDGGTVNTGELFF. The CDR3 DNA follows: TGTGCCAGTACTGATGGGGGGACTGTGAACACCGGGGAGCTGTTTTTT.

The chain combines TRBV27 with TRBJ2-7; TRBD2 matches 10 bases. J gave up 6 bases and V 3 bases, and 5 bases lay outside the gene matches. The germline V gene has CDR1 MNHEY and CDR2 SMNVEV (reference sequence). The CDR3 length is 14 residues. The CDR3 is CASSFSGRASEQYF. CDR3 coding DNA: TGTGCCAGCAGTTTCAGCGGGAGGGCCAGCGAGCAGTACTTC.

This clone has only a few counts. The chain is built from TRBV12-2 and TRBJ2-1; TRBD2, the table's D call, lacks a check against the DNA. TRBV12-2 is a pseudogene locus. CDR3 length: 12 amino acids. The chain's CDR3 is CASRRGAGEQFF. DNA of the CDR3: TGTGCAAGTCGCCGTGGAGCGGGGGAGCAGTTCTTC.

V usage is TRBV10-3 and J usage is TRBJ1-1; 7 bases are shared with TRBD1. The CDR3 extends over 14 amino acids. The germline gives CDR1 ENHRY, CDR2 SYGVKD. Losses at the gene ends were 4 bases for V and 1 base for J; bases not matched to a gene: 3. DNA of the CDR3: TGTGCCATCAGTGTCCAGGGGGGGAACACTGAAGCTTTCTTT. Residues: CAISVQGGNTEAFF.

The chain recombines TRBV28 with TRBJ2-7; D is unresolved. CDR1 MDHEN and CDR2 SYDVKM come from the germline V gene. The CDR3 contains 15 residues. V was clipped by 2 bases and J by 5 bases, with 16 bases between them. CDR3 protein: CASSLMGPGRNEQYF. The CDR3, as DNA: TGTGCCAGCAGTTTAATGGGTCCAGGAAGGAACGAGCAGTACTTC.

The chain carries TRBV1 and TRBJ2-3; TRBD2, the D gene given by the table, was not confirmed from the DNA. TRBV1 is a documented pseudogene. The CDR3 sequence is 15 residues long. The CDR3 DNA follows: TGCACCAGCAGCCGGTCGTCGGGAGGACGGGATACGCAGTATTTT. This gives the protein CTSSRSSGGRDTQYF.

This chain links TRBV11-2 with TRBJ2-5; D is ambiguous. Trimming stripped 3 bases from V and 4 bases from J, with 18 bases between. CDR1 SGHAT and CDR2 FQNNGV come from the germline V gene. The CDR3 spans 16 residues. Written as DNA, the CDR3 is TGTGCCAGCAGCTTCCAGCCAGGTCGATTTGGAGAGACCCAGTACTTC. It codes for CASSFQPGRFGETQYF.

The chain carries TRBV5-1 and TRBJ2-5, with a possible D match to TRBD1 (5 bases). The CDR3 runs to 14 residues. Per the germline V gene, CDR1 is SGHRS and CDR2 is YFSETQ. V was clipped by 3 bases and J by 3 bases, with 12 bases between them. In nucleotides, the CDR3 is TGCGCCAGCAGCTCCGCAGGCAGGGAAGAGACCCAGTACTTC. It is translated as CASSSAGREETQYF.

The table lists this clone with a few counts. This chain uses TRBV5-1 with TRBJ2-7; D is undetermined. The CDR3 spans 14 residues. Trimming removed 3 bases at V and 0 bases at J, with 10 bases between. Germline V lookup: CDR1 SGHRS, CDR2 YFSETQ. CDR3 in amino acids: CASSYDISSYEQYF. The DNA for the CDR3 is TGCGCCAGCAGCTATGACATTAGCTCCTACGAGCAGTACTTC.

This clone counts as medium-sized. V usage is TRBV5-1 and J usage is TRBJ2-7; 10 nucleotides agree with TRBD2. Germline V gene lookup returns CDR1 SGHRS and CDR2 YFSETQ. With 1 base clipped from V and 5 bases from J, the junction kept 6 bases outside the gene matches. This CDR3 region has 15 residues. The chain's CDR3 is CASSLWLAGDHEQYF. In nucleotides, the CDR3 is TGCGCCAGCAGCTTGTGGCTAGCGGGAGACCACGAGCAGTACTTC.